This T cell receptor (beta chain) was sequenced in a study of post-analysis software for immune sequencing data. Study-level results: Comparison of patients with controls showed a handful of TRBV segments more frequent in patients, TRBV5-6, TRBV5-1 and TRBV20-1 among them.

A few counts support this clonotype. Its specificity is unknown. The germline V gene has CDR1 MNHEY and CDR2 SVGAGI. The CDR3 loop spans 13 amino acids. The authors incorporated unique molecular identifiers into the TCR beta cDNA libraries. Once roughly 0.85 to 11 million T cells were used, roughly 500,000 cDNA molecules resulted. TCRdb analysed the PCR reads with MiXCR anew, one entry per CDR3 protein. The sample records roughly 670,000 distinct CDR3 sequences, roughly three fifths being singletons. The sequencing sample was made of blood. V is TRBV6-5 and J is TRBJ2-5, with 9 bases matching TRBD1. The closer fit of TRBJ2-7 to the DNA end suggests the J call may be wrong. The sequence derives from a girl aged 2-9 years with multiple sclerosis. The CDR3 here is CASSHRGLGEQYF. The CDR3 coding sequence is TGTGCCAGCAGCCACAGGGGGCTGGGCGAGCAGTACTTC.